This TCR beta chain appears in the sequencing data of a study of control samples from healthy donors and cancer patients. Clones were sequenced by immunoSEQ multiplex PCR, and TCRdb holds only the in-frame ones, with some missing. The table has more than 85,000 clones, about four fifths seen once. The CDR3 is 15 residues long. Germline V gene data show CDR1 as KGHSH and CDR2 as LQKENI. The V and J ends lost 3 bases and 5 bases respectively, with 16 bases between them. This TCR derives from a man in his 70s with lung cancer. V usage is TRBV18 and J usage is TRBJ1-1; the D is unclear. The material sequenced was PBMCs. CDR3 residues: CASSPGFGGQTEAFF. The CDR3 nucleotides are TGTGCCAGCTCACCGGGGTTTGGAGGGCAGACTGAAGCTTTCTTT.